The 12 T cell receptor beta chains below were found in one sample sequenced in a study of T cells in localized non-small cell lung cancer. The table came from immunoSEQ multiplex PCR; TCRdb's copy has only in-frame clones and leaves some out. The table has 50,000 to 75,000 clones, 70% to 90% seen once. The sample in question was peripheral blood, obtained before any cancer treatment. The receptor source for this set is a man between 40 and 75 years old with stage I squamous cell lung carcinoma.

With respect to this clone: Sequence at one end of the junction differs from germline and may be a read error. This sequence joins TRBV7-7 and TRBJ2-3; 8 positions match TRBD1. This CDR3 contains 15 residues. Germline V gene sequence: CDR1 SSHAT, CDR2 FNYEAQ (reference sequence). CDR3 residues: CASSSGQGRADTQYF. DNA for the CDR3: TGTGCTAGCAGCTCCGGACAGGGAAGGGCAGATACGCAGTATTTT.

The chain carries TRBV10-1 and TRBJ2-1, with D possibly being TRBD2 (6 bases). Germline CDR1 and CDR2: WNHNN and SYGVQD (reference sequence). CDR3 length: 16 amino acids. Trimming left V 4 bases short and J 0 bases short, with 13 bases between. The CDR3 bases are TGCGCCAGCAGTGCAATGGAGGGATTCTCCTACAATGAGCAGTTCTTC. Translated, it gives CASSAMEGFSYNEQFF.

The chain carries TRBV7-2 and TRBJ2-1; 15 bases agree with TRBD2. This CDR3 region has 16 residues. CDR1 is SGHTA, CDR2 FQGNSA, per germline. The trim removed 5 bases at V and 9 bases at J, leaving 8 bases unmatched. Here the CDR3 DNA reads TGTGCCAGCAGCCCGCGGACTAGCGGGAGGGGGAGTGAGCAGTTCTTC. Translated, it gives CASSPRTSGRGSEQFF.

The rearrangement joins TRBV30 to TRBJ1-2; 10 bases line up with TRBD1. There are 12 residues in the CDR3. The germline V gene has CDR1 GTSNPN and CDR2 SVGIG (reference sequence). CDR3 loop: CAGTGANYGYTF. The CDR3 bases are TGTGCGGGGACAGGGGCAAACTATGGCTACACCTTC.

The chain links TRBV5-6 to TRBJ2-7, with D perhaps matching TRBD2 (6 bases). Germline loops: CDR1 SGHDT, CDR2 YYEEEE. V lost 4 bases, J lost 0 bases, and 17 bases lay in between. The CDR3 consists of 16 residues. CDR3 sequence (DNA): TGTGCCAGCAGCCTAGGGGCGGGACCAAGCTCCTACGAGCAGTACTTC. Translated, it gives CASSLGAGPSSYEQYF.

V usage is TRBV13 and J usage is TRBJ2-3, with D possibly matching TRBD1 (6 bases). There are 14 residues in the CDR3. The V end was cut by 3 bases, the J end by 4 bases, with 11 bases between. Per the germline V gene, CDR1 is PRHDT and CDR2 is FYEKMQ (reference sequence). The CDR3 region is CASSFRTESDTQYF. CDR3 nucleotides: TGTGCCAGCAGCTTTAGGACAGAATCAGATACGCAGTATTTT.

The genes are TRBV30 and TRBJ2-5, with a tentative D call TRBD2 (5 bases). Trimming left V 0 bases short and J 7 bases short, with 9 bases between. Germline CDR1 and CDR2: GTSNPN and SVGIG (reference sequence). The CDR3 spans 12 residues. CDR3 sequence (DNA): TGTGCCTGGAGTGTGGCCGCGGGGACCCAGTACTTC. It encodes CAWSVAAGTQYF.

This sequence joins TRBV9 and TRBJ2-7; D unclear. V lost 4 bases and J 4 bases, leaving 21 bases between the germline ends. The CDR3 spans 16 residues. CDR1 and CDR2 from the germline V gene are SGDLS and YYNGEE. In DNA, the CDR3 is TGTGCCAGCAGCTCCTTCCCGATTCCAGCAAATTACGAGCAGTACTTC. Protein product: CASSSFPIPANYEQYF.

J is TRBJ2-7 and V is TRBV5-4; maybe TRBD2 (5 bases). Deletions cut 2 bases from V and 4 bases from J, with 10 bases between. Germline lookup yields CDR1 SGHNT and CDR2 YYREEE (reference sequence). This CDR3 spans 13 amino acids. The CDR3, as DNA: TGTGCCAGCAGCTTACCGGGAATGTACGAGCAGTACTTC. Its protein is CASSLPGMYEQYF.

This clone was found once. This sequence joins TRBV7-9 and TRBJ1-1; D is undetermined. V shed 6 bases and J shed 11 bases, with 22 bases lying between them. Germline assignment: CDR1 SEHNR and CDR2 FQNEAQ (reference sequence). There are 14 residues in the CDR3. The CDR3 DNA reads as TGTGCCAGCAGTTCCCACGGGGAGCTGTTGGTGGCTTTCTTT. Residues: CASSSHGELLVAFF.

The rearrangement uses TRBV4-3 and TRBJ2-2; 9 bases are a match to TRBD2. The CDR3 totals 17 residues. Unmatched junction bases numbered 8, after V lost 4 bases and J lost 2 bases. Germline V CDR1 and CDR2: LGHNA, YSLEER. The CDR3 DNA sequence: TGCGCCAGCAGCCGATCCTTAGCGGGAGCAAACACCGGGGAGCTGTTTTTT. Protein sequence: CASSRSLAGANTGELFF.

This chain connects TRBV5-1 to TRBJ2-7; 14 bases agree with TRBD2. The CDR3 covers 19 residues. Germline CDR1 is SGHRS and CDR2 is YFSETQ. V lost 4 bases to trimming and J lost 2 bases; unmatched junction nucleotides: 14. The CDR3 DNA reads as TGCGCCAGCAGCCCCGGATCCGGGACTAGCGGGAGCCGGGCCTACGAGCAGTACTTC. The encoded protein is CASSPGSGTSGSRAYEQYF. Based on the CDR3 plus reference TRBV5-1 and TRBJ2-7, the full variable domain is KAGVTQTPRYLIKTRGQQVTLSCSPISGHRSVSWYQQTPGQGLQFLFEYFSETQRNKGNFPGRFSGRQFSNSRSEMNVSTLELGDSALYLCASSPGSGTSGSRAYEQYFGPGTRLTVT.